This section outlines one TCR beta chain sequence together with its context. The record originates from a study of blood T cell repertoires in COVID-19. This table comes from immunoSEQ multiplex PCR, and its TCRdb copy is limited to in-frame clones, with some not included. The repertoire includes 300,000 to 350,000 clones, around 90% of them detected once, and around 2.1% sits in the top ten. The source material was peripheral blood. This clonotype was sampled from a man aged 18-30 years with active or convalescent COVID-19.

Here the CDR3 DNA reads TGTGCCAGCAGTTTATTGGGACAGGGGTTTGGCTACACCTTC. It is translated as CASSLLGQGFGYTF. This chain joins TRBV27 and TRBJ1-2; the match to TRBD1 covers 10 bases. This CDR3 is 14 amino acids long. The germline CDR1 and CDR2 sequences are MNHEY and SMNVEV (reference sequence). The J segment lost 7 bases and the V segment lost 1 base, leaving 3 bases of the junction unmatched.